This T cell receptor (beta chain) originates from a study of T cells in Graves' hyperthyroidism and ophthalmopathy. Regarding the study as a whole: Separation of ophthalmopathy from stable hyperthyroidism was achieved by a 13 V-J model.

There are 14 residues in the CDR3. Germline assignment: CDR1 SGDLS and CDR2 YYNGEE. V dropped 4 bases and J dropped 6 bases, with 17 bases sitting between them. RNA transcripts served as the template for amplifying TCR beta CDR3 regions. TCR CDR3 underwent first-round RT-PCR with the HTBI primer set. In TCRdb, the multiplex PCR reads were re-called with MiXCR into one record per CDR3 protein. This sample has about 24,000 distinct CDR3 sequences, with about half found just once. This clonotype occurred once. What it binds is not known. Uncontrolled infection, other autoimmune disease, pregnancy or lactation excluded patients. Together with thyroid ultrasound, orbital computed tomography, serum thyroxine and TRAb, clinical symptoms were used for diagnoses. Blood was sampled at initial diagnosis of hyperthyroidism, prior to onset of any ophthalmopathy symptoms.

The TCR comes from a woman in her thirties or forties with Graves' hyperthyroidism that later progressed to Graves' ophthalmopathy. Material for sequencing was blood. The rearrangement uses TRBV9 and TRBJ2-7; possibly TRBD2 for D (6 bases). The CDR3 sequence: CASSLRDSPSEQYF. CDR3 sequence (DNA): TGTGCCAGCAGCCTCCGGGACTCTCCCTCCGAGCAGTACTTC.